These 6 T cell receptor beta chains came from one sample sequenced in a study of identical twins. Each CDR3 protein gets one entry after TCRdb re-called the 5' RACE reads with MiXCR. This table has fewer than 250,000 distinct CDR3 sequences, roughly a tenth appearing once. The sequenced sample was memory (CD45RO+) T cells sorted from blood. These TCRs come from a woman under 30 in good health.

This clonotype was picked up many times. The chain employs TRBV6-5 and TRBJ2-1; 10 bases line up with TRBD2. Trimming removed 4 bases from V and 7 bases from J; junction bases left unmatched: 10. CDR3 length: 16 amino acids. CDR1 is MNHEY, CDR2 SVGAGI, per germline. CDR3 nucleotides: TGTGCCAGCAGTTCCACTAGCGGGAAGGTCGGAAATGAGCAGTTCTTC. It translates to CASSSTSGKVGNEQFF.

This clonotype was found many times. The J gene is TRBJ1-1, the V gene TRBV20-1, with D uncertain. Germline assignment: CDR1 DFQATT and CDR2 SNEGSKA (reference sequence). This CDR3 is built from 14 residues. Trimming cost V 3 bases and J 2 bases, with 13 bases left between them. CDR3 sequence (DNA): TGCAGTGCTAGTACCCAGTCTACCAACACTGAAGCTTTCTTT. It is translated as CSASTQSTNTEAFF.

A few counts support this clonotype. The chain uses TRBV20-1 and TRBJ2-1; TRBD2 agrees at 14 bases. V was clipped by 1 base and J by 8 bases; unmatched bases: 7. The V gene's germline CDR1 is DFQATT and CDR2 SNEGSKA (reference sequence). The CDR3 is 16 amino acids. The CDR3 region has the DNA TGCAGTGCTAGAGGGGGGACTAGCGGGAGTTTCGATGAGCAGTTCTTC. Protein sequence: CSARGGTSGSFDEQFF.

This rearrangement joins TRBV7-2 to TRBJ2-1; D is possibly TRBD1 or TRBD2 (5 bases each). The CDR3 length is 15 residues. Germline CDR1 and CDR2: SGHTA and FQGNSA. Trimming left V 5 bases short and J 2 bases short, with 13 bases between. The CDR3 nucleotides are TGTGCCAGCAGCCTCTGGGACGGACCCTACAATGAGCAGTTCTTC. The encoded protein is CASSLWDGPYNEQFF.

This clonotype was observed many times. The V call is TRBV2, the J call TRBJ1-1; TRBD1 matches 8 bases. Germline CDR1 is SNHLY and CDR2 is FYNNEI. The CDR3 has 15 residues. The V gene end was trimmed by 6 bases and the J gene end by 5 bases; junction bases not matched to a gene: 11. The CDR3: CASSSQGARGTEAFF. The CDR3 DNA is TGTGCCAGCAGCTCTCAGGGGGCTCGGGGGACTGAAGCTTTCTTT.

This clonotype was observed a handful of times. The chain joins TRBV6-5 to TRBJ2-1; D might be TRBD1 or TRBD2, each matching 5 bases. Germline loops: CDR1 MNHEY, CDR2 SVGAGI. The CDR3 extends over 11 amino acids. The ends were cut back, 6 bases at V and 6 bases at J, with 6 bases in the middle. CDR3 in DNA: TGTGCCAGCAGGGGGGTCAATGAGCAGTTCTTC. As protein: CASRGVNEQFF.